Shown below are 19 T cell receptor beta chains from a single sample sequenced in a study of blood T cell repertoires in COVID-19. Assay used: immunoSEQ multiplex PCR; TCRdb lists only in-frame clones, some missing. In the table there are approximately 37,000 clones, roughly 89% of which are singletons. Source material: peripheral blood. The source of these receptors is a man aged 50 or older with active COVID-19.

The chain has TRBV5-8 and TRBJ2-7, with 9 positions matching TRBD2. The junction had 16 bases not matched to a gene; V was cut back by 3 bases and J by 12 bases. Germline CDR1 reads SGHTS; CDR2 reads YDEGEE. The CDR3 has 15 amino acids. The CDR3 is CASSSAGVRAGGLYF. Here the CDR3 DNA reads TGTGCCAGCAGCTCCGCCGGGGTGCGAGCGGGAGGTTTGTACTTC.

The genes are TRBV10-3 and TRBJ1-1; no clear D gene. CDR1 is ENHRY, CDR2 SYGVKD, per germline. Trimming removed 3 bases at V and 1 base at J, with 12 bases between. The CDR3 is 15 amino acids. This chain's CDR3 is CAISDPMERNTEAFF. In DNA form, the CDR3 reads TGTGCCATCAGTGATCCTATGGAGAGGAACACTGAAGCTTTCTTT.

The CDR3 sequence is CAIAGLASYEQYF. The CDR3 coding sequence is TGTGCCATCGCGGGACTAGCATCCTACGAGCAGTACTTC. The chain joins TRBV10-3 to TRBJ2-7; 9 bases are a match to TRBD2. The junction had 3 bases not matched to a gene; V was cut back by 8 bases and J by 1 base. Per germline, CDR1 ENHRY and CDR2 SYGVKD. CDR3 length: 13 residues.

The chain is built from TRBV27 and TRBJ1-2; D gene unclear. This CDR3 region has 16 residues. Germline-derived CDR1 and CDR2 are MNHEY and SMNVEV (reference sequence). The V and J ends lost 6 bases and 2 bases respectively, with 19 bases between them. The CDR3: CASSSIMGGLNYGYTF. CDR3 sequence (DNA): TGTGCCAGCAGCTCTATAATGGGAGGGTTAAACTATGGCTACACCTTC.

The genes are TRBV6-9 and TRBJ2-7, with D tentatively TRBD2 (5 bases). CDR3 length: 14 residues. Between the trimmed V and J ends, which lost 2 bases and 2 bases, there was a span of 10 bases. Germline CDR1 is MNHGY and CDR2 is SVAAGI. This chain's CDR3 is CASSYGGRPYEQYF. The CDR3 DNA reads TGTGCCAGCAGTTATGGCGGGCGCCCCTACGAGCAGTACTTC.

The CDR3 nucleotides are TGTGCCAGCAGCCCGGGACAGTTTAATGAAAAACTGTTTTTT. Protein: CASSPGQFNEKLFF. The chain carries TRBV6-5 and TRBJ1-4, with 7 bases aligning to TRBD1. After removal of 6 bases from V and 4 bases from J, the junction contained 5 bases not matched to a gene. Germline V gives CDR1 MNHEY, CDR2 SVGAGI. The CDR3 is 14 residues long.

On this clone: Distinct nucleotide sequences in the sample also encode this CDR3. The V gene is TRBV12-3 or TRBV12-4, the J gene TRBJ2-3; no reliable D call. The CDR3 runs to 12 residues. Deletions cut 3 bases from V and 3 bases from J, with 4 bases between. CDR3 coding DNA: TGTGCCAGCAGTTTCGGGACAGATACGCAGTATTTT. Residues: CASSFGTDTQYF.

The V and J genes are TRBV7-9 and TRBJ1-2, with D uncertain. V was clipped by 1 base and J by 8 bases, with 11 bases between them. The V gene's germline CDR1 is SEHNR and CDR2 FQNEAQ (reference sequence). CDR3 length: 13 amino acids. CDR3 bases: TGTGCCAGCAGCTTAGGGGCCAGCACCGGCTACACCTTC. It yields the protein CASSLGASTGYTF. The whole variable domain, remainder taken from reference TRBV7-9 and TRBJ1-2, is DTGVSQNPRHKITKRGQNVTFRCDPISEHNRLYWYRQTLGQGPEFLTYFQNEAQLEKSRLLSDRFSAERPKGSFSTLEIQRTEQGDSAMYLCASSLGASTGYTFGSGTRLTVV.

In DNA form, the CDR3 reads TGCGCCAGCAGCATAGCCCCCGGCGAGCAGTACTTC. Residues: CASSIAPGEQYF. The genes are TRBV5-1 and TRBJ2-7; the D is unclear. V lost 4 bases to trimming and J lost 6 bases, with 11 bases between them. The germline V gene has CDR1 SGHRS and CDR2 YFSETQ. There are 12 residues in the CDR3.

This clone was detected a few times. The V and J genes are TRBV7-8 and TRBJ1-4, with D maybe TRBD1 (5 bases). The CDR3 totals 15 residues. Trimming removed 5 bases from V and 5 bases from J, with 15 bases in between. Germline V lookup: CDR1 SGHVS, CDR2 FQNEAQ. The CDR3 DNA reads TGTGCCAGCAGCATATCGACAGAGGACAATGAAAAACTGTTTTTT. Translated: CASSISTEDNEKLFF.

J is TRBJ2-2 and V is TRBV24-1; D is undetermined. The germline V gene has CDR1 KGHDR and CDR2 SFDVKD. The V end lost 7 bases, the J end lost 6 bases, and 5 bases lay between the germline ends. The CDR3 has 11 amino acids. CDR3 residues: CATRGSGELFF. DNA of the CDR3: TGTGCCACCAGGGGCTCCGGGGAGCTGTTTTTT.

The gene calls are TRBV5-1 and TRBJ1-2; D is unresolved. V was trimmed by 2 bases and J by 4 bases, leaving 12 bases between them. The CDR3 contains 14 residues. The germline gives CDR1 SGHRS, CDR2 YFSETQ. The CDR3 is CASSLRSGFYGYTF. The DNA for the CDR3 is TGCGCCAGCAGCTTACGTAGCGGTTTCTATGGCTACACCTTC.

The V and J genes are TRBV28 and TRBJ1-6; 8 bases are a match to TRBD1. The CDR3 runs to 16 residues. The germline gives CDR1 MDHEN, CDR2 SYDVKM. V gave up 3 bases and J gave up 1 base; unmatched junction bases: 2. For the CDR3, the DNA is TGTGCCAGCAGTTTCCAGGGGGCTTCCTATAATTCACCCCTCCACTTT. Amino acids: CASSFQGASYNSPLHF.

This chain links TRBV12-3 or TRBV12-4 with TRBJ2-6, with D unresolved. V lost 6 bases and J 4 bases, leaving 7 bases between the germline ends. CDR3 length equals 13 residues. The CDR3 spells CASSKLGANVLTF. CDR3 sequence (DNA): TGTGCCAGCAGCAAATTGGGGGCCAACGTCCTGACTTTC.

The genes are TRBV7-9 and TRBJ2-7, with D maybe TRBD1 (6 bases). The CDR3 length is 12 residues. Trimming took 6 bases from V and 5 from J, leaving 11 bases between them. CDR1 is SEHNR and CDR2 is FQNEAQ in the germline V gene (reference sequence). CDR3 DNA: TGTGCCAGCAGATTGGACAGTCACGAGCAGTACTTC. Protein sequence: CASRLDSHEQYF.

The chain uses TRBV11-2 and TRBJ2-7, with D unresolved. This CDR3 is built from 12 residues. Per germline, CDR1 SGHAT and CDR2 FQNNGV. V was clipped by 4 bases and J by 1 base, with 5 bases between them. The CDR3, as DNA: TGTGCCAGCAGCTCCGGTTCCTACGAGCAGTACTTC. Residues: CASSSGSYEQYF.

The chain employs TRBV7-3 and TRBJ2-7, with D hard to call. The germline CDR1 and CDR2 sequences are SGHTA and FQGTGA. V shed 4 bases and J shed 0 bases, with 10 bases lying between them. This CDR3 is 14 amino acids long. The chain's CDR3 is CASSSGVSSYEQYF. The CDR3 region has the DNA TGTGCCAGCAGCTCCGGTGTTAGCTCCTACGAGCAGTACTTC.

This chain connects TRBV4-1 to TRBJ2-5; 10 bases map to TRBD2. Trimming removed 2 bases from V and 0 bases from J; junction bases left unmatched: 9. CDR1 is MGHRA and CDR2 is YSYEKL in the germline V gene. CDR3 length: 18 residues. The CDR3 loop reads CASSQSSGSSVYQETQYF. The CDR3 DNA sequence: TGCGCCAGCAGCCAATCTAGCGGGAGTTCGGTGTACCAAGAGACCCAGTACTTC.

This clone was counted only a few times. In DNA, the CDR3 is TGTGCCAGCAGCTTAGCCAGCGCGGGGCCACGCTCCTACGAGCAGTACTTC. It is translated as CASSLASAGPRSYEQYF. The genes are TRBV7-8 and TRBJ2-7; D perhaps matches TRBD2 (6 bases). The CDR3 runs to 17 residues. Trimming removed 0 bases from V and 0 bases from J, with 15 bases in between. CDR1 and CDR2 (germline): SGHVS, FQNEAQ.